The clone carrying this T cell receptor beta chain was detected only a few times. This entry comes from a study of T cells in Graves' hyperthyroidism and ophthalmopathy. TCR beta CDR3 regions were amplified from RNA. Primed by the HTBI set, a first-round RT-PCR was run on the TCR CDR3. TCRdb itself ran the multiplex PCR reads through MiXCR, one entry per CDR3 protein. The table shows under 450,000 distinct CDR3 sequences, with about a sixth occurring only once. Trimming pared 3 bases from V and 1 base from J, leaving 15 bases between. Per the germline V gene, CDR1 is LGHDT and CDR2 is YNNKEL (reference sequence). The CDR3 covers 17 residues.

Sequencing was carried out using blood. This sequence joins TRBV3-1 and TRBJ1-4; D gene unclear. This TCR came from a woman between 18 and 29 years old with Graves' hyperthyroidism. The CDR3 is CASSHLRISGTNEKLFF. The CDR3 DNA sequence: TGTGCCAGCAGCCACCTGCGAATCTCGGGAACTAATGAAAAACTGTTTTTT.